Here is one T cell receptor beta chain with its context. Its antigen remains unidentified. The CDR3 runs to 14 residues. This sample stems from a study of T cell responses to AZD1222 COVID-19 vaccine. Study-wide points: Only a handful of AZD1222 recipients, roughly 6 in all, had baseline seropositivity. The breadth and depth of Spike-specific TCRs increased once two AZD1222 doses had been given. The study sampled repertoires only after the peak T cell response. Clonal diversity may have been underestimated in mostly white British donors.

The repertoire was sequenced with immunoSEQ multiplex PCR; TCRdb's copy has only in-frame clones and lacks some. The sample contains about 120,000 clones, 70% to 90% of which appear only once. This TCR derives from an adult in good health. The chain links TRBV21-1 to TRBJ1-2; TRBD1 is taken as the D call from the table, unchecked against the DNA. TRBV21-1 counts as a pseudogene. The sequences come from peripheral blood, collected on day 0 of MenACWY control vaccination. CDR3 nucleotide sequence: TGTGCCAGCAGCGCCCCGGGACAGGGTTATGGCTACACCTTC. It translates to CASSAPGQGYGYTF.